The rows below give T cell receptor beta chains drawn from one sample of a study of OX40 agonist ivuxolimab in advanced cancers. Libraries were prepared by immunoSEQ multiplex PCR; TCRdb keeps only in-frame clonotypes and omits some of them. The sample has approximately 58,000 clones, approximately 86% seen once. The sequenced sample was CD4+ or CD8+ T cells sorted from blood, obtained in a trial of the OX40 agonist ivuxolimab. The receptors come from an adult with an advanced solid tumor such as melanoma, head and neck, liver or kidney cancer. The conserved cysteine and the conserved F or W are not part of the CDR3 here.

>TRBV19|TRBJ2-3
ASSIGGPVGTDTQY
>TRBV7-6|TRBJ2-1
ASSLVSGKYTYNEQF
>TRBV6-6|TRBJ2-1
ASSYGVYNEQF
>TRBV7-2|TRBJ2-7
ASSLLLASYEQY
>TRBV6-1|TRBJ2-3
ASRREPSTDTQY
>TRBV20-1|TRBJ2-7
SARGQEQY
>TRBV29-1|TRBJ2-2
SVTQGNDSGELF
>TRBV19|TRBJ2-7
ASSTLAGVGEQY
>TRBV7-2|TRBJ2-3
ASSPTGTNFDTQY
>TRBV6-6|TRBJ2-7
ASGLLADYEQY
>TRBV7-7|TRBJ2-3
ASSLGLAGEADTQY
>TRBV5-6|TRBJ1-2
ASTTDSYGYT
>TRBV9|TRBJ2-2
ASSVVTGELF
>TRBV28|TRBJ2-2
ASDQRFTGELF
>TRBV6-5|TRBJ2-1
ASRPGPWGEQF
>TRBV6-5|TRBJ1-3
ASSQLIGNTIY
>TRBV5-4|TRBJ2-3
ASSSAGIRSTDTQY
>TRBV9|TRBJ1-5
ASSAGQGGNQPQH
>TRBV28|TRBJ1-4
ASSDRREKLF
>TRBV7-2|TRBJ2-3
ASSFSRDTQY
>TRBV7-3|TRBJ2-6
ASSLGQVTAGANVLT
>TRBV7-3|TRBJ2-7
ASSSGGSLSQQY
>TRBV4-2|TRBJ2-3
ASSQILGPGADTQY
>TRBV29-1|TRBJ2-5
STSPRLETQY
>TRBV15|TRBJ1-2
ATSREWEVRGYT
>TRBV11-2|TRBJ2-3
ASSLWRSTDTQY
>TRBV29-1|TRBJ2-7
SAWTSGSGYEQY
>TRBV29-1|TRBJ2-3
SVVRVSGGGTDTQY
>TRBV7-9|TRBJ2-1
ASSFFPGAREQF
>TRBV6-5|TRBJ2-7
ASSKDRGAYEQY
>TRBV27|TRBJ2-7
ASSPFLDSRYEQY
>TRBV4-3|TRBJ2-3
ASSQDLAGGGTDTQY
>TRBV28|TRBJ2-2
ASRPGPGGTGELF
>TRBV27|TRBJ2-5
ASRPGGYQETQY
>TRBV9|TRBJ2-3
ASSPDVGGASTDTQY
>TRBV29-1|TRBJ2-7
SVVSGRAGSYEQY
>TRBV27|TRBJ2-1
ASSLPLTSGKNEQF
>TRBV2|TRBJ2-3
ASSDSGLASTDTQY
>TRBV7-9|TRBJ1-2
ASSFAEGRYGYT
>TRBV18|TRBJ1-4
ASSPGQGDEKLF
>TRBV7-2|TRBJ1-1
ASSLAVPISEAF
>TRBV5-8|TRBJ2-3
ASSLARASTDTQY
>TRBV5-1|TRBJ2-1
ASSLGASGSHTSLVEQF
>TRBV11-2|TRBJ2-3
ASSLGTSGDTQY